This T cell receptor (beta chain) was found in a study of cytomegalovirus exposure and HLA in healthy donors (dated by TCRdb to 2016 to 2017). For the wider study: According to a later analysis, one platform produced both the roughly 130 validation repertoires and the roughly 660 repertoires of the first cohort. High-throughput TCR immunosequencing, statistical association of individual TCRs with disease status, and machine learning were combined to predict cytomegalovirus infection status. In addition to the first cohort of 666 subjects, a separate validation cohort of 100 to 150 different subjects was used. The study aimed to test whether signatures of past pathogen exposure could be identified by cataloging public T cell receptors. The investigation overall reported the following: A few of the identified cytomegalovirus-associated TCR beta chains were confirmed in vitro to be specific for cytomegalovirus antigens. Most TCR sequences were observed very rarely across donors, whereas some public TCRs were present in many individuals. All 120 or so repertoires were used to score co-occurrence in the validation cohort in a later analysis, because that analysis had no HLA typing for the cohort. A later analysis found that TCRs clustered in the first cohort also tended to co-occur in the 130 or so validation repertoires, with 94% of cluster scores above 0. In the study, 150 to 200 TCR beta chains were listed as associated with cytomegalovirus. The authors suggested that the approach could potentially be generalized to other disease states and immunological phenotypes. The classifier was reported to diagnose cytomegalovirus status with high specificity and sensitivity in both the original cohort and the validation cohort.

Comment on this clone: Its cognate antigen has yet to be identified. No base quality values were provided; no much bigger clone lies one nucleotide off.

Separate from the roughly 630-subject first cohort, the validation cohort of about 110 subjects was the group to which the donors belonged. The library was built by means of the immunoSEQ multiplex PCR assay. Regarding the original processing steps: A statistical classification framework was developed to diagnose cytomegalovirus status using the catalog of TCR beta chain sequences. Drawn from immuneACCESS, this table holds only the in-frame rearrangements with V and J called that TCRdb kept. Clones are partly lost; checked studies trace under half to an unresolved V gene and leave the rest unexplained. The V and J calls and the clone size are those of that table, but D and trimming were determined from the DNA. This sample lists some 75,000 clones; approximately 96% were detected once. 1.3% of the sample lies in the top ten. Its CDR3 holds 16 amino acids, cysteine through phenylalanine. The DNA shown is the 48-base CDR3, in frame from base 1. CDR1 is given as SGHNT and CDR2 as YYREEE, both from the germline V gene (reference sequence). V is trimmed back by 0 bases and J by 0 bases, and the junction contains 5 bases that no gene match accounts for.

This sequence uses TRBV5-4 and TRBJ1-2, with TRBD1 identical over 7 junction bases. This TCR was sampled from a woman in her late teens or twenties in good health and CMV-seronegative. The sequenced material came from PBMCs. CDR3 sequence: CASSLGGTASNYGYTF. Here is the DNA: TGTGCCAGCAGCTTGGGGGGGACAGCTTCTAACTATGGCTACACCTTC.